The present T cell receptor beta chain was sequenced within a study of post-analysis software for immune sequencing data. In the case of this clonotype: What it binds is not known.

Per the germline V gene, CDR1 is MNHEY and CDR2 is SVGAGI. This CDR3 contains 13 residues. Germline trimming cut 6 bases from V and 7 bases from J; bases unmatched to any gene: 6. Each TCR beta cDNA library carried unique molecular identifiers. TCRdb passed the PCR reads through MiXCR, listing each CDR3 protein once. The table lists more than 500,000 distinct CDR3 sequences, 30% to 40% of them singletons, with 4.5% to 7.5% in the top ten. Findings and limits, study-wide: Roughly 5 TRBV segments (TRBV5-6, TRBV5-1 and TRBV20-1 among them) occurred more frequently in patients than in controls.

The clonotype originates from a girl younger than 18 with multiple sclerosis. The V call is TRBV6-5, the J call TRBJ2-1; 7 bases fit TRBD2. Specimen: blood. The CDR3 DNA reads as TGTGCCAGCAGCCGGGGGGACCCAAATGAGCAGTTCTTC. This sequence encodes CASSRGDPNEQFF.